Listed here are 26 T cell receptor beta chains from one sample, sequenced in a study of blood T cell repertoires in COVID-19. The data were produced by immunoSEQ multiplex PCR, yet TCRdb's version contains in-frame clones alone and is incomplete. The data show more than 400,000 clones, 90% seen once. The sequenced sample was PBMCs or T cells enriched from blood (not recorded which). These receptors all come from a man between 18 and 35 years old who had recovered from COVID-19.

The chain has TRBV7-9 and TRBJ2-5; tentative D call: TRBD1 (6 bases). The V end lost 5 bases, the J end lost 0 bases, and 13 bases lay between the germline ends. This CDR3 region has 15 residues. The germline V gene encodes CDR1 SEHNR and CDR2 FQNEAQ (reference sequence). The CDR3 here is CASSPGTHHQETQYF. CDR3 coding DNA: TGTGCCAGCAGCCCCGGGACACACCACCAAGAGACCCAGTACTTC.

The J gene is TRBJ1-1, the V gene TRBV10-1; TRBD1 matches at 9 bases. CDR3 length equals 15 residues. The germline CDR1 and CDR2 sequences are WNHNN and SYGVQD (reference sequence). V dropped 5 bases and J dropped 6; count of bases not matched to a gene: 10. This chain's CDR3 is CASSPGQGSLAEAFF. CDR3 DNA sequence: TGCGCCAGCAGTCCGGGACAGGGCTCATTGGCTGAAGCTTTCTTT.

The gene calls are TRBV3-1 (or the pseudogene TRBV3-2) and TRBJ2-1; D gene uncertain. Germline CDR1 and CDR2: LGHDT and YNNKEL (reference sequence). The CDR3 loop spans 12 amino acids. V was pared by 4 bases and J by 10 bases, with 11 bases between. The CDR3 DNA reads TGTGCCAGCAGCCCGAGATTCGGGGAGCAGTTCTTC. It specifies CASSPRFGEQFF.

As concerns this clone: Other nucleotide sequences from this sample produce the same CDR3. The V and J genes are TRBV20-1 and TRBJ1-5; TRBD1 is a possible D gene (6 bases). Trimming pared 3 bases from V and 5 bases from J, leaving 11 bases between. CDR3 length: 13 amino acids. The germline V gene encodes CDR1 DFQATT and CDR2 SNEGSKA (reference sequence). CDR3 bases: TGCAGTGCTAGTCGGGGGGCCGATCAGCCCCAGCATTTT. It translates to CSASRGADQPQHF.

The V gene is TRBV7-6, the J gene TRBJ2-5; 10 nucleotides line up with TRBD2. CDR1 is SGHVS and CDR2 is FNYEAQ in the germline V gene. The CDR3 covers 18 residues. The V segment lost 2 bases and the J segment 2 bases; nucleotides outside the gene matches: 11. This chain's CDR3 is CASSLWELAGLGQETQYF. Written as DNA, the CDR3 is TGTGCCAGCAGCTTATGGGAACTAGCGGGACTAGGGCAAGAGACCCAGTACTTC.

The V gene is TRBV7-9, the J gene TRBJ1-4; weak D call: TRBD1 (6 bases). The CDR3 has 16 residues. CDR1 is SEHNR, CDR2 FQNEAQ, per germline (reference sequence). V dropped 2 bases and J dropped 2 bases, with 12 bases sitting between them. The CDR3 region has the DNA TGTGCCAGCAGCTTACTACAGGGCGTCACTAATGAAAAACTGTTTTTT. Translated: CASSLLQGVTNEKLFF.

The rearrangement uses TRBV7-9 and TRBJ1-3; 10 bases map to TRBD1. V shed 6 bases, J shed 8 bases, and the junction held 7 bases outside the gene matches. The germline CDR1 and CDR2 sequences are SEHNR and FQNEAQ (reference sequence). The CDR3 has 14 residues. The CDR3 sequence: CASSTGTGEHTIYF. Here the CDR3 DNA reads TGTGCCAGCAGTACCGGGACAGGGGAACACACCATATATTTT.

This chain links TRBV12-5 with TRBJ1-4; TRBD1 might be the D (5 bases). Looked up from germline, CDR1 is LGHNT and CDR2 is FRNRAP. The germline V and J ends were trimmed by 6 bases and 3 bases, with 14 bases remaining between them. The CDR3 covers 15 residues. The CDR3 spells CASGPTGGSNEKLFF. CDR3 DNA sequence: TGTGCTAGTGGCCCTACAGGTGGCTCTAATGAAAAACTGTTTTTT.

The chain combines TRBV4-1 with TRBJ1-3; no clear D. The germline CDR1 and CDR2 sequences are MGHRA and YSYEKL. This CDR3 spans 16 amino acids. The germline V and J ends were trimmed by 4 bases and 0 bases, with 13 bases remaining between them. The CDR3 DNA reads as TGCGCCAGCAGCCCAAGCGTCAGTGTCTCTGGAAACACCATATATTTT. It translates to CASSPSVSVSGNTIYF.

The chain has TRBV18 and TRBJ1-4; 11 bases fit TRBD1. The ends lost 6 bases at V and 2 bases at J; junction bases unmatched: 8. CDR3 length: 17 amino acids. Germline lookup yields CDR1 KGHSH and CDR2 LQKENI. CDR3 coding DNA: TGTGCCAGCTCTCCAGGACAGGGGGCTTGGACTAATGAAAAACTGTTTTTT. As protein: CASSPGQGAWTNEKLFF.

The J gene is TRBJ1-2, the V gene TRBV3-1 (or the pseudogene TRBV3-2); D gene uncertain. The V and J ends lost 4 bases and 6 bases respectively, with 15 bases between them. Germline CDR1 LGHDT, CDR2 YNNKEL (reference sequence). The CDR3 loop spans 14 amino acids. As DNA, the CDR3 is TGTGCCAGCAGCCGCCCCTCACAGAACGATGGCTACACCTTC. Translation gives CASSRPSQNDGYTF.

The CDR3 loop reads CASSSGRGETQYF. For the CDR3, the DNA is TGTGCCAGCAGCTCTGGACGAGGGGAGACCCAGTACTTC. V and J are TRBV3-1 (or the pseudogene TRBV3-2) and TRBJ2-5; tentatively, D is TRBD2 (5 bases). Germline V CDR1 and CDR2: LGHDT, YNNKEL (reference sequence). This CDR3 is built from 13 residues. Trimming left V 5 bases short and J 5 bases short, with 12 bases between.

CDR3 in DNA: TGTGCCGCCTCGGGGGGGGCGTCCTCCCCCCTCCACTTT. Protein: CAASGGASSPLHF. The rearrangement uses TRBV28 and TRBJ1-6; D is possibly TRBD1 (6 bases). The germline V and J ends were trimmed by 11 bases and 13 bases, with 21 bases remaining between them. The CDR3 consists of 13 residues. Germline CDR1 is MDHEN and CDR2 is SYDVKM.

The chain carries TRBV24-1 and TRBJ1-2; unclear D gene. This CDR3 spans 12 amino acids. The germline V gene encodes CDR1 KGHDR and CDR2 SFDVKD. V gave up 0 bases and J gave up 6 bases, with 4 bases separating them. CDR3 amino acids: CATSDLGDGYTF. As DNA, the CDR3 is TGTGCCACCAGTGATTTGGGAGATGGCTACACCTTC.

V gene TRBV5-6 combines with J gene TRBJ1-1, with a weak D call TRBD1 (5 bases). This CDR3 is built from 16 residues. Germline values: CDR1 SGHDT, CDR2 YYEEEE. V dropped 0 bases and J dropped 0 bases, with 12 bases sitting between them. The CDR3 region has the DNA TGTGCCAGCAGCTTGGTTACAGGACTATTGAACACTGAAGCTTTCTTT. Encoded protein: CASSLVTGLLNTEAFF.

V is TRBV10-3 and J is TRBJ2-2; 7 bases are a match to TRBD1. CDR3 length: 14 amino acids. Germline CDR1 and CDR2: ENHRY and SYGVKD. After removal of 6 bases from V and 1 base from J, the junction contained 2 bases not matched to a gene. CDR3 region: CAIRGDRNTGELFF. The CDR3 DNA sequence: TGTGCCATCAGGGGGGACAGGAACACCGGGGAGCTGTTTTTT.

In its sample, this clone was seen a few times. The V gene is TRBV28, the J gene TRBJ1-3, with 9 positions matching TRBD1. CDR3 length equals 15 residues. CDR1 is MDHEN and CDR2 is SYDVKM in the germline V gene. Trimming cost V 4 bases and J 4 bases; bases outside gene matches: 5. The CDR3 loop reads CASSSTGGAGNTIYF. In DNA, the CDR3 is TGTGCCAGCAGTTCCACAGGGGGCGCGGGAAACACCATATATTTT.

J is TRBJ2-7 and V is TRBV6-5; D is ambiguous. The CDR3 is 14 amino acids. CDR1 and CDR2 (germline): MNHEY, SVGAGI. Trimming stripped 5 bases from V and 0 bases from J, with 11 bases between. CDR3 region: CASSQLTDSYEQYF. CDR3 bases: TGTGCCAGCAGTCAACTAACCGACTCCTACGAGCAGTACTTC.

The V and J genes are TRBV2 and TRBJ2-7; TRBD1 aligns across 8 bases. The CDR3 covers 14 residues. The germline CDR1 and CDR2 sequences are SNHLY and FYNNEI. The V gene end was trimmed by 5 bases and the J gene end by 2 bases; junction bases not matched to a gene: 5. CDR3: CASSLTGVAYEQYF. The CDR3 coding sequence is TGTGCCAGCAGTCTGACAGGGGTCGCCTACGAGCAGTACTTC.

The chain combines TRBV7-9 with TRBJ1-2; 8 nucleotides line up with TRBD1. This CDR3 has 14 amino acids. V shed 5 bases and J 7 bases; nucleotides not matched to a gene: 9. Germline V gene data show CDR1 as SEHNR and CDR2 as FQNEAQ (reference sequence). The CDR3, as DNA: TGTGCCAGCAGCCAAAGGAACAGGGGGGGTGGCTACACCTTC. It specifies CASSQRNRGGGYTF. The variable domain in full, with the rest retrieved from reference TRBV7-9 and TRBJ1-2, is DTGVSQNPRHKITKRGQNVTFRCDPISEHNRLYWYRQTLGQGPEFLTYFQNEAQLEKSRLLSDRFSAERPKGSFSTLEIQRTEQGDSAMYLCASSQRNRGGGYTFGSGTRLTVV.

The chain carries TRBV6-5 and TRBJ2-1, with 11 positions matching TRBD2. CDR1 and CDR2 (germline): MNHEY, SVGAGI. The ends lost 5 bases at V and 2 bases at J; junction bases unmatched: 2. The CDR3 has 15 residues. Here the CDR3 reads CASSPSGGPYNEQFF. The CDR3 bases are TGTGCCAGCAGTCCTAGCGGGGGGCCCTACAATGAGCAGTTCTTC.

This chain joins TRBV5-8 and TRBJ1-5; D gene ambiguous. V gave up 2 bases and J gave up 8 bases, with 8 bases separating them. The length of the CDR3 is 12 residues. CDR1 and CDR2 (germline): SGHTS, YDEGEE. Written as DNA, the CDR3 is TGTGCCAGCAGCTTATTAGGAGAGCCCCAGCATTTT. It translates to CASSLLGEPQHF. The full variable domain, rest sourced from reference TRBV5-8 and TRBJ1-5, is EAGVTQSPTHLIKTRGQQATLRCSPISGHTSVYWYQQALGLGLQFLLWYDEGEERNRGNFPPRFSGRQFPNYSSELNVNALELEDSALYLCASSLLGEPQHFGDGTRLSIL.

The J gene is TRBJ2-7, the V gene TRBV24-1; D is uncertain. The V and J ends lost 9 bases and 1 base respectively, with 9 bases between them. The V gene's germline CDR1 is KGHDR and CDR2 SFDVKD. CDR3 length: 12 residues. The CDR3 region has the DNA TGTGCCACCTATCAGCGATCCTACGAGCAGTACTTC. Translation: CATYQRSYEQYF.

CDR3 amino acids: CASSWSGYTF. The CDR3 DNA sequence: TGTGCCAGCTCATGGAGTGGCTACACCTTC. The V gene is TRBV6-5, the J gene TRBJ1-2; D gene uncertain. Trimming removed 8 bases at V and 7 bases at J, with 8 bases between. Looked up from germline, CDR1 is MNHEY and CDR2 is SVGAGI. The CDR3 runs 10 residues.

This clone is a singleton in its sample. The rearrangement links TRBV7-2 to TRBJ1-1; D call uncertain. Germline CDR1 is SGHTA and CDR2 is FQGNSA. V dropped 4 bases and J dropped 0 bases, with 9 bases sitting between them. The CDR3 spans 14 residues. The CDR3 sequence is CASSYEGLNTEAFF. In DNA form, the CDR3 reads TGTGCCAGCAGCTACGAGGGCCTGAACACTGAAGCTTTCTTT. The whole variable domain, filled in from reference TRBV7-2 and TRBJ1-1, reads GAGVSQSPSNKVTEKGKDVELRCDPISGHTALYWYRQSLGQGLEFLIYFQGNSAPDKSGLPSDRFSAERTGGSVSTLTIQRTQQEDSAVYLCASSYEGLNTEAFFGQGTRLTVV.

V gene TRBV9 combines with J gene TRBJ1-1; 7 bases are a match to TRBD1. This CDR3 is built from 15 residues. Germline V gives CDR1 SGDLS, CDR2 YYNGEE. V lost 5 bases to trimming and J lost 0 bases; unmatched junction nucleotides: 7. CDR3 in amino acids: CASSGQDFMNTEAFF. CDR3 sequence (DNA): TGTGCCAGCAGTGGACAGGATTTCATGAACACTGAAGCTTTCTTT.